Each of the 7 T cell receptor beta chains below was sequenced from the same sample in a study of cytomegalovirus exposure and HLA in healthy donors. The PCR was carried out with 60 Vbeta primers and 13 Jbeta primers. The method was immunoSEQ multiplex PCR; TCRdb's version includes in-frame clones alone and lacks a portion of them. The sample yields more than 95,000 clones, 74% seen once. Sequences were obtained from PBMCs. These receptors were collected from a man in his forties in good health and CMV-seropositive.

The DNA of the CDR3 is TGTGCCAGCAGCCGGGGATTTTCGAACACTGAAGCTTTCTTT. As protein: CASSRGFSNTEAFF. The V and J genes are TRBV6-1 and TRBJ1-1; no clear D gene. The V and J ends lost 6 bases and 1 base respectively, with 12 bases between them. The CDR3 runs to 14 residues. CDR1 is MNHNS, CDR2 SASEGT, per germline.

V and J are TRBV28 and TRBJ1-2, with 9 bases lining up with TRBD1. V lost 6 bases to trimming and J lost 5 bases; unmatched junction nucleotides: 13. The CDR3 totals 16 residues. Germline loops: CDR1 MDHEN, CDR2 SYDVKM. CDR3 loop: CASRSILGTGMYGYTF. The CDR3 DNA follows: TGTGCCAGCAGATCCATTTTAGGGACAGGGATGTATGGCTACACCTTC.

There are a few counts of this clone. This chain uses TRBV7-3 with TRBJ2-1; D uncertain. The CDR3 is made up of 13 amino acids. Germline lookup yields CDR1 SGHTA and CDR2 FQGTGA. V was shortened by 0 bases and J by 9 bases, with 9 bases between the two germline ends. CDR3 bases: TGTGCCAGCAGCTTAACGCTGAGTGGTGAGCAGTTCTTC. Its translation is CASSLTLSGEQFF.

The V and J genes are TRBV6-1 and TRBJ1-4; weak D call: TRBD1 (6 bases). V was clipped by 5 bases and J by 3 bases, with 13 bases between them. This CDR3 comprises 15 residues. Per the germline V gene, CDR1 is MNHNS and CDR2 is SASEGT. CDR3 in amino acids: CASSSTGIPNEKLFF. CDR3 bases: TGTGCCAGCAGTTCTACAGGGATTCCTAATGAAAAACTGTTTTTT.

The CDR3 nucleotides are TGTGCCAGCAGTTTGGGACAGCTCGTTGGCCAAAACATTCAGTACTTC. Protein: CASSLGQLVGQNIQYF. J is TRBJ2-4 and V is TRBV27; 7 nucleotides match TRBD1. Looked up from germline, CDR1 is MNHEY and CDR2 is SMNVEV (reference sequence). The CDR3 runs to 16 residues. J lost 5 bases, V lost 3 bases, and 10 bases had no gene match.

The rearrangement uses TRBV27 and TRBJ1-4; TRBD1 is a possible D gene (5 bases). This CDR3 has 13 residues. CDR1 and CDR2 (germline): MNHEY, SMNVEV (reference sequence). CDR3 DNA: TGTGCTTCCACGTCGGGGGTTCGAGAAAAACTGTTTTTT. Protein product: CASTSGVREKLFF.

V is TRBV11-2 and J is TRBJ2-1; 11 bases are a match to TRBD2. This CDR3 spans 18 amino acids. Per the germline V gene, CDR1 is SGHAT and CDR2 is FQNNGV. The V and J ends lost 2 bases and 0 bases, in that order; junction bases with no gene match: 6. CDR3 coding DNA: TGTGCCAGCAGCTTAAGACTAGCGGGGTCCGGCTCCTACAATGAGCAGTTCTTC. It translates to CASSLRLAGSGSYNEQFF.